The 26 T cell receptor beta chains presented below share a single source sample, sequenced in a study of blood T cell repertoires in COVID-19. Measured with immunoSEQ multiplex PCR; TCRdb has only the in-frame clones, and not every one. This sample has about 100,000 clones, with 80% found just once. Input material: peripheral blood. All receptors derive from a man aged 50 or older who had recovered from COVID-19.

CDR3 sequence (DNA): TGCGCCAGCAGGGACAATTACAATGAGCAGTTCTTC. As protein: CASRDNYNEQFF. The genes are TRBV5-1 and TRBJ2-1; D is perhaps TRBD1 (5 bases). CDR1 and CDR2 (germline): SGHRS, YFSETQ. With 5 bases removed from V and 4 bases from J, the gap between germline ends came to 7 bases. The CDR3 length is 12 residues.

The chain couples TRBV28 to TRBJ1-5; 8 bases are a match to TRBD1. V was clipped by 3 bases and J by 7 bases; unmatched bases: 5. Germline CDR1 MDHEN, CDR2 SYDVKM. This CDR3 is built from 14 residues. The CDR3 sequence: CASSFSGGYQPQHF. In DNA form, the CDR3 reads TGTGCCAGCAGTTTCTCAGGGGGCTACCAGCCCCAGCATTTT.

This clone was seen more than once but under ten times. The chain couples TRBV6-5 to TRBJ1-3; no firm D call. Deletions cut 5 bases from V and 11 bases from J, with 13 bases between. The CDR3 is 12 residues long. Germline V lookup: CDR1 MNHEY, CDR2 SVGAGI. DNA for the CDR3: TGTGCCAGCAGTCTAACAGCGAGGGCCATATATTTT. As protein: CASSLTARAIYF.

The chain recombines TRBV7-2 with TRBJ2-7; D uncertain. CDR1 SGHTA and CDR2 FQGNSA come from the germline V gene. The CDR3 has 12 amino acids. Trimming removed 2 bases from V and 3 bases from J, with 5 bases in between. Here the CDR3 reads CASSLRGYEQYF. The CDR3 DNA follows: TGTGCCAGCAGCTTACGCGGCTACGAGCAGTACTTC.

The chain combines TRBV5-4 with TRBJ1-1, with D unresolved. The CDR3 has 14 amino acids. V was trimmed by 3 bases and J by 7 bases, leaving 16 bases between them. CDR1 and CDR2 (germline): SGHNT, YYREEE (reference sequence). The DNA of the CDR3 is TGTGCCAGCAGCTCTATACCCCAGGCAATTGAAGCTTTCTTT. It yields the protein CASSSIPQAIEAFF.

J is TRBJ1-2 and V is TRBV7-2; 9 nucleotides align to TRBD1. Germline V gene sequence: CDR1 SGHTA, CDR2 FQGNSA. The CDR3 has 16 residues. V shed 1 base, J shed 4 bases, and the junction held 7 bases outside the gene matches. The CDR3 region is CASSLDLGTGTYGYTF. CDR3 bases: TGTGCCAGCAGCTTAGACCTTGGGACAGGGACCTATGGCTACACCTTC.

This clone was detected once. CDR3 amino acids: CASSDATGGWNIQYF. The CDR3 DNA sequence: TGTGCCAGCAGCGACGCCACAGGGGGCTGGAACATTCAGTACTTC. The rearrangement links TRBV6-5 to TRBJ2-4; 9 nucleotides line up with TRBD1. CDR1 and CDR2 (germline): MNHEY, SVGAGI. The CDR3 spans 15 residues. After removal of 6 bases from V and 7 bases from J, the junction contained 10 bases not matched to a gene.

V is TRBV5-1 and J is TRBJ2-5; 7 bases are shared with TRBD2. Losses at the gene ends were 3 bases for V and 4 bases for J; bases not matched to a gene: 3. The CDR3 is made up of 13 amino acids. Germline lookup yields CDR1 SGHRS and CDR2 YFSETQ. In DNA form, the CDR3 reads TGCGCCAGCAGCTCCAGCGGGGTAGAGACCCAGTACTTC. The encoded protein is CASSSSGVETQYF.

The CDR3 region is CASSSIRGETQYF. For the CDR3, the DNA is TGTGCCAGCAGCTCTATACGGGGAGAGACCCAGTACTTC. The chain recombines TRBV11-3 with TRBJ2-5, with a weak D call TRBD2 (5 bases). The germline CDR1 and CDR2 sequences are SGHNT and YENEEA. The CDR3 length is 13 residues. V gave up 4 bases and J gave up 4 bases, with 10 bases separating them.

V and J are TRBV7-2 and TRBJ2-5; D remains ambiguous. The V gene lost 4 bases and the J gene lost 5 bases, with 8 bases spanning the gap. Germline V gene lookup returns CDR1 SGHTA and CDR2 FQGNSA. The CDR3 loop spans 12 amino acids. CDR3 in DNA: TGTGCCAGCAGCTCACATTCGGAGACCCAGTACTTC. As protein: CASSSHSETQYF.

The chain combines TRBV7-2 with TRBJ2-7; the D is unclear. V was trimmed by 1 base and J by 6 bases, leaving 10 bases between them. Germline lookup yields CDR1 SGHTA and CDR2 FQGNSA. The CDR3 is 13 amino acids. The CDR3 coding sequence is TGTGCCAGCAGCTTAGAAGCGCGCCTCGAGCAGTACTTC. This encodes CASSLEARLEQYF.

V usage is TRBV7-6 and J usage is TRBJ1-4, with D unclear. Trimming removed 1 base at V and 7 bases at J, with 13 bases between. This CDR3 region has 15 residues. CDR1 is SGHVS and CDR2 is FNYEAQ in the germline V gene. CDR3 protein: CASSLVWAGGEKLFF. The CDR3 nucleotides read TGTGCCAGCAGCTTAGTGTGGGCAGGTGGTGAAAAACTGTTTTTT.

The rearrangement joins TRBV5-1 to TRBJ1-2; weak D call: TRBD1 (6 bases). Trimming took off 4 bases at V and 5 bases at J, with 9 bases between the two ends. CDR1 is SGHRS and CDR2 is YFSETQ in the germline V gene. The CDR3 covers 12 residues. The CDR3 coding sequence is TGCGCCAGCAGCCGGACAGATTATGGCTACACCTTC. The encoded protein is CASSRTDYGYTF.

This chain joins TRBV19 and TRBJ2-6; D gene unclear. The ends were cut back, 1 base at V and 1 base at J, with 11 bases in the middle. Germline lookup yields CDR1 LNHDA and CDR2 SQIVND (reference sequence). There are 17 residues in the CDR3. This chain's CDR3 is CASSIGTWSSGANVLTF. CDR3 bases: TGTGCCAGTAGTATAGGAACGTGGAGTTCTGGGGCCAACGTCCTGACTTTC.

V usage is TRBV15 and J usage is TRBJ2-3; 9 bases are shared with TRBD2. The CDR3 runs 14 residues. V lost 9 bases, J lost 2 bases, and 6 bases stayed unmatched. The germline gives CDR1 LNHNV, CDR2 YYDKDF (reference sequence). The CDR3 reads CATRAGGPTDTQYF. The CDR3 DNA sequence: TGTGCCACAAGAGCGGGAGGACCCACAGATACGCAGTATTTT.

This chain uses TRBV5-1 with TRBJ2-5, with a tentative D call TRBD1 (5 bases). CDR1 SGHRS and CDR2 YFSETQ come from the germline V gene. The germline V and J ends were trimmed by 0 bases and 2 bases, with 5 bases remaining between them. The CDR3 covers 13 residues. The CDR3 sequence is CASSLGQQETQYF. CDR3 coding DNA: TGCGCCAGCAGCTTGGGACAGCAAGAGACCCAGTACTTC. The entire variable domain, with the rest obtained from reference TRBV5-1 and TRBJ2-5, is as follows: KAGVTQTPRYLIKTRGQQVTLSCSPISGHRSVSWYQQTPGQGLQFLFEYFSETQRNKGNFPGRFSGRQFSNSRSEMNVSTLELGDSALYLCASSLGQQETQYFGPGTRLLVL.

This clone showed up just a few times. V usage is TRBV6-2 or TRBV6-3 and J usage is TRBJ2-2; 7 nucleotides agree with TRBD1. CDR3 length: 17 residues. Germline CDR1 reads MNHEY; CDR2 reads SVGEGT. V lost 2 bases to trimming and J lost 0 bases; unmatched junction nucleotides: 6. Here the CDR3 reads CASSYREGAPNTGELFF. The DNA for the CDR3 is TGTGCCAGCAGTTACCGCGAGGGGGCTCCGAACACCGGGGAGCTGTTTTTT.

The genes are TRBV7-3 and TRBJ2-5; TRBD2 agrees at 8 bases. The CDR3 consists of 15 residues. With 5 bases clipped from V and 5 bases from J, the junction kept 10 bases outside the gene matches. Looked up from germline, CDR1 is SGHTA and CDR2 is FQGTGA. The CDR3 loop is CASSRTSTGSETQYF. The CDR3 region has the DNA TGTGCCAGCAGCAGGACTAGCACCGGGTCCGAGACCCAGTACTTC. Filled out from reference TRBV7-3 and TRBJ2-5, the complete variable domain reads GAGVSQTPSNKVTEKGKYVELRCDPISGHTALYWYRQSLGQGPEFLIYFQGTGAADDSGLPNDRFFAVRPEGSVSTLKIQRTERGDSAVYLCASSRTSTGSETQYFGPGTRLLVL.

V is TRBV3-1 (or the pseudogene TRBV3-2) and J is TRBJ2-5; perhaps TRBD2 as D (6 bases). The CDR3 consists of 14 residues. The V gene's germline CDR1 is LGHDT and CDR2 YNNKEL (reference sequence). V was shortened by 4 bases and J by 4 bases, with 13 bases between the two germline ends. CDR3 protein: CASSLRTNGETQYF. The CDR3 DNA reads TGTGCCAGCAGCCTCAGGACTAATGGAGAGACCCAGTACTTC.

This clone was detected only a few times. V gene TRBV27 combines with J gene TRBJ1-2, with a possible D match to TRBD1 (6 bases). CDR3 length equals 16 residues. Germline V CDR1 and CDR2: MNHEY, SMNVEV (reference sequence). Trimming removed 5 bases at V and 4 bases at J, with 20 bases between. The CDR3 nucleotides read TGTGCCAGCAGTCCTTACGGCCAGGGGCCTGTCTATGGCTACACCTTC. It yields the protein CASSPYGQGPVYGYTF.

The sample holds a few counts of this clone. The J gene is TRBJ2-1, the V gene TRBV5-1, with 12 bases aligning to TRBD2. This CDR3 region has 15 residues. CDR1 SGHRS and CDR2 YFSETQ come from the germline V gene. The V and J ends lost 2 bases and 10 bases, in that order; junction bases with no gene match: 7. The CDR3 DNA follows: TGCGCCAGCAGCTTCCCTAGCGGGGGGGCCCCGGAGCAGTTCTTC. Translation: CASSFPSGGAPEQFF.

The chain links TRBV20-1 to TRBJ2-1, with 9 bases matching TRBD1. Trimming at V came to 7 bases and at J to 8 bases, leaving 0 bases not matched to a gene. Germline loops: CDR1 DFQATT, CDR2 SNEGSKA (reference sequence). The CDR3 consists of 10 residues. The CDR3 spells CSGQGDEQFF. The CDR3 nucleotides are TGCAGTGGACAGGGGGATGAGCAGTTCTTC.

The CDR3 sequence is CASSLTPGQGNIQYF. The CDR3 nucleotides are TGTGCCAGCAGTTTAACTCCGGGACAGGGGAACATTCAGTACTTC. The chain recombines TRBV28 with TRBJ2-4, with 10 bases aligning to TRBD1. V dropped 2 bases and J dropped 7; count of bases not matched to a gene: 5. From germline, CDR1 is MDHEN and CDR2 SYDVKM. The CDR3 sequence is 15 residues long.

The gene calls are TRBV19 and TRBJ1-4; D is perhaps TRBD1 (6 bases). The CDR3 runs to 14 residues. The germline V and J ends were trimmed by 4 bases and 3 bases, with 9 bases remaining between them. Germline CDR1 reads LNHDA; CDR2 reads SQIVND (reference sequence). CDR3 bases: TGTGCCAGTAGTAGGGGGCCGGCTAATGAAAAACTGTTTTTT. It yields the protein CASSRGPANEKLFF. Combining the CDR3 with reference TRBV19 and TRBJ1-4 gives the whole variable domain DGGITQSPKYLFRKEGQNVTLSCEQNLNHDAMYWYRQDPGQGLRLIYYSQIVNDFQKGDIAEGYSVSREKKESFPLTVTSAQKNPTAFYLCASSRGPANEKLFFGSGTQLSVL.

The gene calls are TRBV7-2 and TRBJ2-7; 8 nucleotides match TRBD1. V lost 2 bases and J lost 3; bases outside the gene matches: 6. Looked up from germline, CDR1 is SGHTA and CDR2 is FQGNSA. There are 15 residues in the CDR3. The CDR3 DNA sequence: TGTGCCAGCAGCTTAAGGGGGGACAGGATCTACGAGCAGTACTTC. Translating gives CASSLRGDRIYEQYF.

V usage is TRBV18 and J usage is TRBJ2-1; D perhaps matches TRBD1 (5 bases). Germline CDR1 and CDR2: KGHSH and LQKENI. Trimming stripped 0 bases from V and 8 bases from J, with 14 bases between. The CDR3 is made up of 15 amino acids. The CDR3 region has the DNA TGTGCCAGCTCACCACCCTTCTCCAGGGATGATGAGCAGTTCTTC. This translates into CASSPPFSRDDEQFF.